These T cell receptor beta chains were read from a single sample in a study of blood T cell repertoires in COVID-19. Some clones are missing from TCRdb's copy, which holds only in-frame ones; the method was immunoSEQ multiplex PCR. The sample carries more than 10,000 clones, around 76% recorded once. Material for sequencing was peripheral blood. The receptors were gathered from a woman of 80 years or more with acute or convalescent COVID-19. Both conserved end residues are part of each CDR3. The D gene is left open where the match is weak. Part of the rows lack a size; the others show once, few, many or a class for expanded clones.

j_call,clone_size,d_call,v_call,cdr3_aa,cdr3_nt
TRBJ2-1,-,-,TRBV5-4,CASSGGSGGLSYNEQFF,TGTGCCAGCAGCGGGGGCTCGGGGGGCCTCTCCTACAATGAGCAGTTCTTC
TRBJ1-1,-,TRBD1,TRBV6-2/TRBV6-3,CASSYPGQGVVNTEAFF,TGTGCCAGCAGTTACCCGGGACAGGGGGTCGTGAACACTGAAGCTTTCTTT
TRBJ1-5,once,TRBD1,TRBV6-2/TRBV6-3,CASSKPPLTGGLSGNQPQHF,TGTGCCAGCAGTAAACCGCCTTTGACAGGGGGCCTTTCGGGCAATCAGCCCCAGCATTTT
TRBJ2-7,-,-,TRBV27,CASSSRDTPYEQYF,TGTGCCAGCAGTTCCCGGGACACCCCCTACGAGCAGTACTTC
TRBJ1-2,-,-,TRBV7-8,CASSLGVSNGYTF,TGTGCCAGCAGCTTAGGAGTATCAAATGGCTACACCTTC
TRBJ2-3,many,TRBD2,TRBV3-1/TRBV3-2,CASSQFDGGAVDTQYF,TGTGCCAGCAGCCAATTCGACGGGGGGGCCGTAGATACGCAGTATTTT
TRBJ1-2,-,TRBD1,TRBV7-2,CASSLDSGQGNGYTF,TGTGCCAGCAGCTTAGACTCTGGACAGGGGAATGGCTACACCTTC
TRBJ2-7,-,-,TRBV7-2,CASSLDPGDLYEQYF,TGTGCCAGCAGCTTAGACCCGGGGGACCTTTACGAGCAGTACTTC
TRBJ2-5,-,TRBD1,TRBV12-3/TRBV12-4,CASSLRGPGTQYF,TGTGCCAGCAGTTTGAGGGGGCCTGGGACCCAGTACTTC
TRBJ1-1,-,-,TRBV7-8,CASRQTVNTEAFF,TGTGCCAGCAGACAGACAGTGAACACTGAAGCTTTCTTT
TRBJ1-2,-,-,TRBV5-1,CASSGARLGAIYGYTF,TGCGCCAGCAGCGGAGCAAGGTTGGGGGCAATCTATGGCTACACCTTC
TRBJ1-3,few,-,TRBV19,CASSIGRQSGNTIYF,TGTGCCAGTAGTATTGGCCGCCAATCTGGAAACACCATATATTTT
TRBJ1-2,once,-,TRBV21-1,CASSKARFSPHIGYTF,TGTGCCAGCAGCAAAGCAAGATTTAGCCCCCATATTGGCTACACCTTC
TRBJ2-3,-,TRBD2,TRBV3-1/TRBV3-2,CASSQSGGMTDTQYF,TGTGCCAGCAGCCAAAGCGGGGGGATGACAGATACGCAGTATTTT
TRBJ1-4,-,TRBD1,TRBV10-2,CASSEQGATNEKLFF,TGCGCCAGCAGTGAACAGGGGGCAACTAATGAAAAACTGTTTTTT
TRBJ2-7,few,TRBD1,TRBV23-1,CASSPPGQHYEQYF,TGCGCCAGCAGTCCGCCGGGACAGCATTACGAGCAGTACTTC
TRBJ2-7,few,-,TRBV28,CASSFKLAVLTYEQYF,TGTGCCAGCAGTTTTAAGTTGGCAGTTCTCACCTACGAGCAGTACTTC